One sample yielded the 28 T cell receptor beta chains listed below, sequenced in a study of shared clonotypes between healthy human individuals. TCRdb's copy holds only in-frame clones and misses some; the assay was immunoSEQ multiplex PCR. The sample includes 1.4 million or so clones, approximately 98.5% of them seen just once. Sample: naive CD4+ T cells sorted from blood. The subset denotes: CD45RA+ positively selected. Receptors originate from a man aged 25-45 years in good health.

V and J are TRBV5-1 and TRBJ2-3; 7 bases align to TRBD1. The J segment lost 5 bases and the V segment lost 4 bases, leaving 4 bases of the junction unmatched. This CDR3 is 13 amino acids long. Looked up from germline, CDR1 is SGHRS and CDR2 is YFSETQ. The chain's CDR3 is CASSATGLDTQYF. The CDR3 bases are TGCGCCAGCAGCGCGACAGGGTTAGATACGCAGTATTTT. The full variable domain, completed using reference TRBV5-1 and TRBJ2-3, is KAGVTQTPRYLIKTRGQQVTLSCSPISGHRSVSWYQQTPGQGLQFLFEYFSETQRNKGNFPGRFSGRQFSNSRSEMNVSTLELGDSALYLCASSATGLDTQYFGPGTRLTVL.

J is TRBJ2-2 and V is TRBV9; 7 bases map to TRBD1. There are 14 residues in the CDR3. The V and J ends lost 1 base and 7 bases, in that order; junction bases with no gene match: 4. Germline CDR1 is SGDLS and CDR2 is YYNGEE. CDR3 in DNA: TGTGCCAGCAGCGTACGCAGGGGGAACGGGGAGCTGTTTTTT. Translated, it gives CASSVRRGNGELFF.

The chain recombines TRBV9 with TRBJ2-7; 8 nucleotides match TRBD2. Germline assignment: CDR1 SGDLS and CDR2 YYNGEE. The CDR3 totals 16 residues. V lost 4 bases and J lost 6; bases outside the gene matches: 15. The CDR3 coding sequence is TGTGCCAGCAGCCCTCTGGGGACTAGTACGCCGGGCGAGCAGTACTTC. Translated, it gives CASSPLGTSTPGEQYF. Combining the CDR3 with reference TRBV9 and TRBJ2-7 gives the whole variable domain DSGVTQTPKHLITATGQRVTLRCSPRSGDLSVYWYQQSLDQGLQFLIQYYNGEERAKGNILERFSAQQFPDLHSELNLSSLELGDSALYFCASSPLGTSTPGEQYFGPGTRLTVT.

Of note for this clone: Additional DNA sequences in this sample encode the identical CDR3. This chain connects TRBV18 to TRBJ2-7; 11 bases are shared with TRBD2. Germline loops: CDR1 KGHSH, CDR2 LQKENI. After removal of 3 bases from V and 0 bases from J, the junction contained 4 bases not matched to a gene. This CDR3 comprises 16 residues. This chain's CDR3 is CASSPRTSGSSYEQYF. The CDR3 DNA follows: TGTGCCAGCTCACCCCGAACTAGCGGGAGCTCCTACGAGCAGTACTTC.

This rearrangement joins TRBV6-1 to TRBJ1-1, with a weak D call TRBD1 (6 bases). Germline V CDR1 and CDR2: MNHNS, SASEGT. The CDR3 is 17 amino acids. Trimming pared 3 bases from V and 1 base from J, leaving 18 bases between. CDR3 DNA sequence: TGTGCCAGCAGTGAGTTAATGGGGCAGGGGACGAACACTGAAGCTTTCTTT. It translates to CASSELMGQGTNTEAFF.

CDR3: CASSDGGAFYGYTF. DNA of the CDR3: TGTGCCAGCAGTGATGGCGGAGCGTTCTATGGCTACACCTTC. V is TRBV2 and J is TRBJ1-2; the D is unclear. The CDR3 consists of 14 residues. V dropped 3 bases and J dropped 4 bases, with 12 bases sitting between them. Germline V lookup: CDR1 SNHLY, CDR2 FYNNEI.

The rearrangement joins TRBV9 to TRBJ2-1; no definite D call. In germline, CDR1 is SGDLS, CDR2 YYNGEE. V lost 0 bases, J lost 8 bases, and 18 bases lay in between. There are 16 residues in the CDR3. CDR3 nucleotides: TGTGCCAGCAGCGTAGAGGTTTCCCGGCTGGAAGATGAGCAGTTCTTC. Translation gives CASSVEVSRLEDEQFF.

The rearrangement joins TRBV19 to TRBJ2-7; 9 nucleotides line up with TRBD1. This CDR3 spans 16 amino acids. The V segment lost 4 bases and the J segment 6 bases; nucleotides outside the gene matches: 13. CDR1 LNHDA and CDR2 SQIVND come from the germline V gene (reference sequence). CDR3 bases: TGTGCCAGTAGTACCAAGGGACAGGGAAAGGCGTCCGAGCAGTACTTC. It is translated as CASSTKGQGKASEQYF.

V and J are TRBV5-5 and TRBJ2-7; 10 nucleotides match TRBD1. Germline loops: CDR1 SGHKS, CDR2 YYEKEE (reference sequence). The CDR3 covers 15 residues. Trimming cost V 3 bases and J 5 bases; bases outside gene matches: 8. CDR3 nucleotides: TGTGCCAGCAGCTACCGGGACAGGGGTCTGGACGAGCAGTACTTC. Translation: CASSYRDRGLDEQYF.

The J gene is TRBJ2-7, the V gene TRBV6-4, with TRBD1 as a possible D gene (6 bases). CDR3 length: 15 amino acids. Germline-derived CDR1 and CDR2 are MRHNA and SNTAGT. V was trimmed by 5 bases and J by 5 bases, leaving 19 bases between them. CDR3: CASSPTGLRRDEQYF. Here the CDR3 DNA reads TGTGCCAGCAGTCCAACAGGGTTGCGACGGGACGAGCAGTACTTC.

The CDR3 region is CASRDPGGTGGFGYGYTF. The CDR3 nucleotides are TGCGCCAGCAGAGACCCAGGTGGGACAGGGGGCTTCGGCTATGGCTACACCTTC. The rearrangement links TRBV4-1 to TRBJ1-2; TRBD1 aligns across 12 bases. CDR1 is MGHRA and CDR2 is YSYEKL in the germline V gene. This CDR3 is 18 amino acids long. Trimming at V came to 6 bases and at J to 4 bases, leaving 15 bases not matched to a gene.

The V and J genes are TRBV10-1 and TRBJ2-2, with 14 bases fitting TRBD2. The J segment lost 6 bases and the V segment lost 4 bases, leaving 1 base of the junction unmatched. The CDR3 is made up of 15 amino acids. CDR1 is WNHNN and CDR2 is SYGVQD in the germline V gene (reference sequence). This CDR3 reads CASSGLAGGSGELFF. The DNA of the CDR3 is TGCGCCAGCAGTGGACTAGCGGGAGGGTCCGGGGAGCTGTTTTTT.

The gene calls are TRBV25-1 and TRBJ1-1; possible D gene TRBD1, 5 bases. The germline V and J ends were trimmed by 10 bases and 5 bases, with 17 bases remaining between them. The CDR3 spans 13 residues. Germline values: CDR1 MGHDK, CDR2 SYGVNS. The CDR3 DNA reads as TGTGCCACCAGATCGACAGCAGGTACTGAAGCTTTCTTT. Protein product: CATRSTAGTEAFF.

The chain carries TRBV15 and TRBJ2-7; unclear D gene. CDR3 length: 14 residues. V lost 0 bases and J lost 4, with 10 bases in between. CDR1 LNHNV and CDR2 YYDKDF come from the germline V gene (reference sequence). CDR3 bases: TGTGCCACCAGCAGAGACGGTGGACCTTACGAGCAGTACTTC. Its protein product is CATSRDGGPYEQYF.

This rearrangement joins TRBV4-1 to TRBJ2-2, with 10 bases that match TRBD2. V was pared by 0 bases and J by 4 bases, with 8 bases of the junction left unmatched. There are 18 residues in the CDR3. The germline V gene has CDR1 MGHRA and CDR2 YSYEKL. The CDR3 coding sequence is TGCGCCAGCAGCCAAGATGAGCTAGCGGGAGTCCCCACCGGGGAGCTGTTTTTT. This encodes CASSQDELAGVPTGELFF.

The V and J genes are TRBV28 and TRBJ1-2; D call uncertain. The CDR3 totals 13 residues. CDR1 is MDHEN and CDR2 is SYDVKM in the germline V gene. The V gene lost 5 bases and the J gene lost 4 bases, with 11 bases spanning the gap. The CDR3 DNA reads as TGTGCCAGCAGTCTAAGAGTTACCTATGGCTACACCTTC. It specifies CASSLRVTYGYTF.

V and J are TRBV5-5 and TRBJ2-7; 9 bases match TRBD1. The CDR3 spans 14 residues. With V trimmed by 3 bases and J by 2 bases, 3 bases remained unmatched. In germline, CDR1 is SGHKS, CDR2 YYEKEE (reference sequence). CDR3 DNA sequence: TGTGCCAGCAGCTGGGGACAGGGCCCCTACGAGCAGTACTTC. Its protein product is CASSWGQGPYEQYF. The full variable domain, with the rest looked up from reference TRBV5-5 and TRBJ2-7, is DAGVTQSPTHLIKTRGQQVTLRCSPISGHKSVSWYQQVLGQGPQFIFQYYEKEERGRGNFPDRFSARQFPNYSSELNVNALLLGDSALYLCASSWGQGPYEQYFGPGTRLTVT.

This chain joins TRBV5-1 and TRBJ2-3; 10 nucleotides agree with TRBD2. The CDR3 loop spans 14 amino acids. Trimming took 7 bases from V and 1 from J; bases not matched to a gene: 3. Germline values: CDR1 SGHRS, CDR2 YFSETQ. The CDR3 spells CASGLAGGTDTQYF. The CDR3 DNA follows: TGCGCCAGCGGGCTAGCGGGGGGCACAGATACGCAGTATTTT.

The chain links TRBV5-6 to TRBJ1-5; TRBD1 aligns across 7 bases. V trimming: 0 bases; J trimming: 2 bases; junction bases outside the gene matches: 8. Looked up from germline, CDR1 is SGHDT and CDR2 is YYEEEE. CDR3 length: 17 amino acids. The CDR3 protein is CASSLGGTVWGNQPQHF. CDR3 DNA: TGTGCCAGCAGCTTGGGCGGGACAGTCTGGGGCAATCAGCCCCAGCATTTT.

This chain joins TRBV7-6 and TRBJ2-3; weak D call: TRBD2 (5 bases). In germline, CDR1 is SGHVS, CDR2 FNYEAQ. V lost 4 bases, J lost 5 bases, and 19 bases lay in between. The CDR3 loop spans 16 amino acids. The CDR3 loop reads CASSSGGAGGGDTQYF. The CDR3 nucleotides are TGTGCCAGCAGCTCAGGTGGTGCAGGCGGAGGAGATACGCAGTATTTT. The full variable domain, rest sourced from reference TRBV7-6 and TRBJ2-3, is GAGVSQSPRYKVTKRGQDVALRCDPISGHVSLYWYRQALGQGPEFLTYFNYEAQQDKSGLPNDRFSAERPEGSISTLTIQRTEQRDSAMYRCASSSGGAGGGDTQYFGPGTRLTVL.

The CDR3 here is CAIRATGEANYGYTF. The CDR3 nucleotides read TGTGCCATCAGGGCAACAGGGGAAGCTAACTATGGCTACACCTTC. V is TRBV10-3 and J is TRBJ1-2; 7 bases align to TRBD1. The CDR3 has 15 amino acids. Germline V CDR1 and CDR2: ENHRY, SYGVKD. The junction had 7 bases not matched to a gene; V was cut back by 6 bases and J by 0 bases.

This rearrangement joins TRBV18 to TRBJ2-7; no reliable D call. Germline V CDR1 and CDR2: KGHSH, LQKENI. The CDR3 extends over 13 amino acids. The V end lost 3 bases, the J end lost 7 bases, and 13 bases lay between the germline ends. This CDR3 is CASSPGSEGEQYF. The DNA for the CDR3 is TGTGCCAGCTCACCGGGCAGCGAAGGGGAGCAGTACTTC.

This chain links TRBV10-2 with TRBJ1-5; TRBD1 matches at 9 bases. This CDR3 contains 13 residues. Germline CDR1 and CDR2: WSHSY and SAAADI. The V gene end was trimmed by 4 bases and the J gene end by 7 bases; junction bases not matched to a gene: 2. The CDR3 loop is CASSGQGVQPQHF. The CDR3 coding sequence is TGCGCCAGCAGTGGACAGGGGGTGCAGCCCCAGCATTTT.

The rearrangement links TRBV9 to TRBJ2-2; 8 nucleotides agree with TRBD1. The CDR3 has 19 amino acids. Germline V CDR1 and CDR2: SGDLS, YYNGEE. The V gene end was trimmed by 2 bases and the J gene end by 4 bases; junction bases not matched to a gene: 16. The CDR3: CASSVGWGKGTGSTGELFF. The CDR3 DNA sequence: TGTGCCAGCAGCGTGGGATGGGGAAAAGGGACAGGATCCACCGGGGAGCTGTTTTTT.

V and J are TRBV10-3 and TRBJ1-5; 9 bases agree with TRBD1. This CDR3 contains 16 residues. CDR1 and CDR2 (germline): ENHRY, SYGVKD. With 1 base clipped from V and 7 bases from J, the junction kept 8 bases outside the gene matches. The DNA of the CDR3 is TGTGCCATCAGTGAGTGGGGAGGGACAGGGTCCCAGCCCCAGCATTTT. This encodes CAISEWGGTGSQPQHF.

This clone was seen once. The J gene is TRBJ2-3, the V gene TRBV19; 8 nucleotides agree with TRBD1. There are 13 residues in the CDR3. CDR1 and CDR2 (germline): LNHDA, SQIVND (reference sequence). V shed 9 bases, J shed 9 bases, and the junction held 11 bases outside the gene matches. The CDR3 DNA follows: TGTGCCAGCGGGGACAGGAGTCCGGGGACGCAGTATTTT. Translation gives CASGDRSPGTQYF.

The gene calls are TRBV9 and TRBJ1-1, with D maybe TRBD1 (5 bases). The length of the CDR3 is 14 residues. The germline gives CDR1 SGDLS, CDR2 YYNGEE. V was shortened by 4 bases and J by 0 bases, with 10 bases between the two germline ends. The CDR3 nucleotides are TGTGCCAGCAGCAAGGGGACGGTGAACACTGAAGCTTTCTTT. This translates into CASSKGTVNTEAFF.

This sequence joins TRBV28 and TRBJ2-1, with TRBD2 identical over 15 bases. CDR1 MDHEN and CDR2 SYDVKM come from the germline V gene. The CDR3 extends over 19 amino acids. Trimming removed 7 bases from V and 6 bases from J; junction bases left unmatched: 16. The CDR3 DNA is TGTGCCAGCACCCGGGCGGGACTAGCGGGAGGAAGGTGGGGCAATGAGCAGTTCTTC. This gives the protein CASTRAGLAGGRWGNEQFF.